Here is one T cell receptor (beta chain) with its context. These data are taken from a study of T cells in Graves' hyperthyroidism and ophthalmopathy. V lost 7 bases, J lost 2 bases, and 17 bases lay in between. CDR3 length: 15 amino acids. TCR beta CDR3 region amplification was performed from RNA transcripts. The TCR CDR3 was amplified in a first-round RT-PCR using the HTBI primer set. TCRdb reprocessed the multiplex PCR reads via MiXCR and lists one record per CDR3 protein. The sample lists about 720,000 distinct CDR3 sequences, about 17% seen once, with over 15% in the top ten. The source is a woman aged 45-65 years with Graves' hyperthyroidism that later progressed to Graves' ophthalmopathy. This chain connects TRBV12-3 or TRBV12-4 to TRBJ1-1, with D maybe TRBD1 (5 bases). The material sequenced was blood. The CDR3: CASTLSGGLNTEAFF. The CDR3 bases are TGTGCCAGCACTCTATCGGGGGGACTTAACACTGAAGCTTTCTTT.